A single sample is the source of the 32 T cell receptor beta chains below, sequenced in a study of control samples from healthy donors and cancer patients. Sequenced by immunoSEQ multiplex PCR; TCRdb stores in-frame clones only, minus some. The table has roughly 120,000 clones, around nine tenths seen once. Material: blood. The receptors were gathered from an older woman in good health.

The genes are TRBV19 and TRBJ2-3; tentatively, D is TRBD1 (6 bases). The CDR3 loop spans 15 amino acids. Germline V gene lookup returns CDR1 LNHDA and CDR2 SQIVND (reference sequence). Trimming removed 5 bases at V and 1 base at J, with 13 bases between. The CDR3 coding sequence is TGTGCCAGTAGTCGGAACAGGGCGGGCACAGATACGCAGTATTTT. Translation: CASSRNRAGTDTQYF.

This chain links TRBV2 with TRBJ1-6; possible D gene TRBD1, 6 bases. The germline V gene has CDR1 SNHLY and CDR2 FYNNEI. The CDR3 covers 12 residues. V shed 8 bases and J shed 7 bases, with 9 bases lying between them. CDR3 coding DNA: TGTGCCAGCGACAGGAGGAATTCACCCCTCCACTTT. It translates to CASDRRNSPLHF.

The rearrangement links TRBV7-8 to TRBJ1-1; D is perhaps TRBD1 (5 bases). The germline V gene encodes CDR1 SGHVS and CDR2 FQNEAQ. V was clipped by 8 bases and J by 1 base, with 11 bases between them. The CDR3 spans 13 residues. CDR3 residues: CASGGVGNTEAFF. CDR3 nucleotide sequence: TGTGCCAGCGGGGGGGTTGGGAACACTGAAGCTTTCTTT. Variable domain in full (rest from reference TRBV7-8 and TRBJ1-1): GAGVSQSPRYKVAKRGQDVALRCDPISGHVSLFWYQQALGQGPEFLTYFQNEAQLDKSGLPSDRFFAERPEGSVSTLKIQRTQQEDSAVYLCASGGVGNTEAFFGQGTRLTVV.

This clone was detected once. The CDR3 loop is CASRQGANQPQHF. The CDR3 DNA is TGTGCCAGCAGACAGGGGGCCAATCAGCCCCAGCATTTT. The rearrangement links TRBV7-8 to TRBJ1-5; the match to TRBD1 covers 9 bases. The CDR3 is 13 residues long. Germline V CDR1 and CDR2: SGHVS, FQNEAQ. Trimming removed 6 bases from V and 3 bases from J; junction bases left unmatched: 0.

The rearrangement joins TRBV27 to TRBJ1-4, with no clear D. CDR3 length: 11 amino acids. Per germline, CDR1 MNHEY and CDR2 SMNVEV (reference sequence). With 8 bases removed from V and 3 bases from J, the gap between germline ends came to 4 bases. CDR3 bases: TGTGCCAGCCGAGCTAATGAAAAACTGTTTTTT. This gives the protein CASRANEKLFF.

The CDR3 DNA follows: TGTGCCAGCTCATCTTACTCAGGGTTTCAAGAGACCCAGTACTTC. Its translation is CASSSYSGFQETQYF. The chain links TRBV18 to TRBJ2-5; possibly TRBD1 for D (5 bases). Germline CDR1 is KGHSH and CDR2 is LQKENI. Deletions cut 5 bases from V and 2 bases from J, with 15 bases between. The CDR3 extends over 15 amino acids.

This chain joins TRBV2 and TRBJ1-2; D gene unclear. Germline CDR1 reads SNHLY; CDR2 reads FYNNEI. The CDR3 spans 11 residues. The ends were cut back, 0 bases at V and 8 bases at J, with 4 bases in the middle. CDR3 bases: TGTGCCAGCAGTGAAGCCGGGGGCTACACCTTC. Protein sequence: CASSEAGGYTF.

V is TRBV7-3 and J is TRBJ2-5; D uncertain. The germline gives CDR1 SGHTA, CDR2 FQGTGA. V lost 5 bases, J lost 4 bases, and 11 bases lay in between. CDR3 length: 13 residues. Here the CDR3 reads CASSEAVGETQYF. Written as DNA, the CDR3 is TGTGCCAGCAGCGAGGCGGTTGGAGAGACCCAGTACTTC.

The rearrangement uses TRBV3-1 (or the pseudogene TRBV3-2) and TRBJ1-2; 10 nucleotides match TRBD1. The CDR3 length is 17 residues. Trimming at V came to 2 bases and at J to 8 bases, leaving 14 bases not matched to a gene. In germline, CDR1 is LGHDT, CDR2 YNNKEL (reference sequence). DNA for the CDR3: TGTGCCAGCAGCCAACAAGCGGGACAGGGGACCCATTGGGGCTACACCTTC. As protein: CASSQQAGQGTHWGYTF.

CDR3 protein: CASSHRDSDTQYF. CDR3 bases: TGTGCCAGCAGCCACCGGGACTCCGATACGCAGTATTTT. The chain joins TRBV4-2 to TRBJ2-3; a weak D match, TRBD2 (6 bases). V shed 3 bases and J shed 6 bases, with 10 bases lying between them. Germline CDR1 reads LGHNA; CDR2 reads YNFKEQ. The CDR3 length is 13 residues.

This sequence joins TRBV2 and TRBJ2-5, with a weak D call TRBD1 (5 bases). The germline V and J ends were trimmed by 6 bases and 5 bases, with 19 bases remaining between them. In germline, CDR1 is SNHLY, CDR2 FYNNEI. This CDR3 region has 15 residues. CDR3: CASRKTATGGETQYF. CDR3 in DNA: TGTGCCAGCAGGAAGACAGCGACCGGCGGCGAGACCCAGTACTTC.

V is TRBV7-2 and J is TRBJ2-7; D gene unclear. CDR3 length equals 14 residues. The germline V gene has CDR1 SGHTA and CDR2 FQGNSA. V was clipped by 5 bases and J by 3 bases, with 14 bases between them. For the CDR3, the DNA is TGTGCCAGCAGCCCGGGCAGGATGATCTACGAGCAGTACTTC. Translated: CASSPGRMIYEQYF.

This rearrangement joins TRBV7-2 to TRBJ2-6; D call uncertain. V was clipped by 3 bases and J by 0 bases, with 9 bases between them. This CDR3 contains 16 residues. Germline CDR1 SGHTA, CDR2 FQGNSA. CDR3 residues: CASSFRRHSGANVLTF. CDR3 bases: TGTGCCAGCAGCTTTAGACGGCACTCTGGGGCCAACGTCCTGACTTTC.

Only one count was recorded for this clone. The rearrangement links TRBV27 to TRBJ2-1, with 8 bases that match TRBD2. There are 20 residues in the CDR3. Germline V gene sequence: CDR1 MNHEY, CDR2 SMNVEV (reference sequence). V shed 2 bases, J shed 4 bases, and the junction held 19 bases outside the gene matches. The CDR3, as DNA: TGTGCCAGCAGTTTAAGGACCACGGGGGGGATCCCAATAGGATACAATGAGCAGTTCTTC. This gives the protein CASSLRTTGGIPIGYNEQFF.

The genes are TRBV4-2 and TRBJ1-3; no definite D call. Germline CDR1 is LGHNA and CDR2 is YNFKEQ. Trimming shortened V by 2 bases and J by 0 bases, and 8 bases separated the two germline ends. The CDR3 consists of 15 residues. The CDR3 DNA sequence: TGTGCCAGCAGCCAACCGGGTTCCTCTGGAAACACCATATATTTT. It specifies CASSQPGSSGNTIYF.

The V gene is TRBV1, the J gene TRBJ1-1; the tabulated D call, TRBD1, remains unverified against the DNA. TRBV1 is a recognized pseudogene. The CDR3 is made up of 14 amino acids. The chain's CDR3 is CTSSARTGFTEAFF. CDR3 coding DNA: TGCACCAGCAGCGCGAGGACAGGGTTCACTGAAGCTTTCTTT.

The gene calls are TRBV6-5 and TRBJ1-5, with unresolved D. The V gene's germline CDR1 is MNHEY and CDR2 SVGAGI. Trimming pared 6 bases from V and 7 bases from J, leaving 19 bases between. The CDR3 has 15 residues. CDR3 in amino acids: CASREGVLVGQPQHF. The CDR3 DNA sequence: TGTGCCAGCAGGGAGGGAGTATTGGTGGGACAGCCCCAGCATTTT.

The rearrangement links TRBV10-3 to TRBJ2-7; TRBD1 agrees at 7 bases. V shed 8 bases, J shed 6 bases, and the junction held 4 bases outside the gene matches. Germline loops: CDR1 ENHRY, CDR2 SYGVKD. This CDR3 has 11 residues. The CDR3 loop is CAIRQGGEQYF. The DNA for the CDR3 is TGTGCCATCCGACAGGGCGGCGAGCAGTACTTC.

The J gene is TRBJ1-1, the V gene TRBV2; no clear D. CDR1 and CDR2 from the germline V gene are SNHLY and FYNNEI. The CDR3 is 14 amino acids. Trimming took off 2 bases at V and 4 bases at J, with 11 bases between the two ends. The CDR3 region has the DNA TGTGCCAGCAGTGAAAGGGCCGGAATCACTGAAGCTTTCTTT. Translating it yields CASSERAGITEAFF.

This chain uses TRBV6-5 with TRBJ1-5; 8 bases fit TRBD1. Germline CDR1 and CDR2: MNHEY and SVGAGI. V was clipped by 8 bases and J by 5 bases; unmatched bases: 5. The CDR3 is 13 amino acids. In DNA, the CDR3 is TGTGCCAGCCGGACAGGGTCGGATCAGCCCCAGCATTTT. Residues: CASRTGSDQPQHF.

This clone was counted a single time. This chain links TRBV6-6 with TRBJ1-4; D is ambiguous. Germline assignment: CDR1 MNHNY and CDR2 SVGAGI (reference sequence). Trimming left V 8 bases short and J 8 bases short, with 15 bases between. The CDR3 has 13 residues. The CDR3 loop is CASRTINGEKLFF. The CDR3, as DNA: TGTGCCAGCCGTACAATCAACGGAGAAAAACTGTTTTTT.

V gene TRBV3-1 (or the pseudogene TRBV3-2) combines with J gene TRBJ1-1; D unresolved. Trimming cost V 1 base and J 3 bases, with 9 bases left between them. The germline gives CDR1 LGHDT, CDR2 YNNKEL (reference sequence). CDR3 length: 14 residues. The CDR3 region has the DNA TGTGCCAGCAGCCAAGCAGGATCTCACACTGAAGCTTTCTTT. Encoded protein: CASSQAGSHTEAFF.

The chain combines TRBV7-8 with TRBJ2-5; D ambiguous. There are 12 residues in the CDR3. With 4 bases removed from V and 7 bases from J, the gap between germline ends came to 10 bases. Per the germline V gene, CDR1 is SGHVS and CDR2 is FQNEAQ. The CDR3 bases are TGTGCCAGCAGCTCCAATATTGGGACCCAGTACTTC. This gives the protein CASSSNIGTQYF.

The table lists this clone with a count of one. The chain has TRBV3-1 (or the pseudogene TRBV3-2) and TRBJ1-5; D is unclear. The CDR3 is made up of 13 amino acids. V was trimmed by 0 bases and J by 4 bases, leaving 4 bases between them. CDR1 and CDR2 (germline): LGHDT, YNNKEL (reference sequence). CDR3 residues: CASSQDRNQPQHF. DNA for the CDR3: TGTGCCAGCAGCCAAGACAGGAATCAGCCCCAGCATTTT.

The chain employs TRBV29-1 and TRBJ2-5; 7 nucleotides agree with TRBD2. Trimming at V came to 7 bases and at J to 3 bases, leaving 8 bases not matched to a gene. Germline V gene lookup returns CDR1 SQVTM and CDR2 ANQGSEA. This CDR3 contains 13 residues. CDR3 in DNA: TGCAGCGATTACGACGGGGGGAAAGAGACCCAGTACTTC. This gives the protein CSDYDGGKETQYF.

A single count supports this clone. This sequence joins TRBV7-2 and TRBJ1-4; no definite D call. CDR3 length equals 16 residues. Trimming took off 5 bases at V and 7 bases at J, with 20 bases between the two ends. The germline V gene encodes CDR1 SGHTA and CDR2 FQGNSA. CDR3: CASSSNSRGASEKLFF. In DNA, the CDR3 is TGTGCCAGCAGCAGCAACTCTCGGGGTGCGAGTGAAAAACTGTTTTTT.

The DNA for the CDR3 is TGTGCCAGCAGCCTTGCCGGACGGGCTGAAAAACTGTTTTTT. As protein: CASSLAGRAEKLFF. The chain has TRBV7-2 and TRBJ1-4, with D uncertain. CDR1 and CDR2 (germline): SGHTA, FQGNSA. Trimming stripped 5 bases from V and 7 bases from J, with 14 bases between. The CDR3 has 14 amino acids.

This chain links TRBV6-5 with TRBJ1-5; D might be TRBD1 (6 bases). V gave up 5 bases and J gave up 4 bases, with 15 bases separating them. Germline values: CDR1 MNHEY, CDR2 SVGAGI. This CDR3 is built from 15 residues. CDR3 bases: TGTGCCAGCAGTACCACTACAGGGTGGAATCAGCCCCAGCATTTT. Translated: CASSTTTGWNQPQHF.

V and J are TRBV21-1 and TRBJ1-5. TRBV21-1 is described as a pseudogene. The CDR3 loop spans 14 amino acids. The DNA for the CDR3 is TGTGCCAGCAGCAAAGTGGGAACACCTCAGCCCCAGCATTTT. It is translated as CASSKVGTPQPQHF.

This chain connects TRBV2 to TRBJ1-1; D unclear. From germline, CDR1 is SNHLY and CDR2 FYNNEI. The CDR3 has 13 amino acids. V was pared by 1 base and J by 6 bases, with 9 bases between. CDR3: CASSEGTRPEAFF. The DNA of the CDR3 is TGTGCCAGCAGTGAAGGGACCCGCCCTGAAGCTTTCTTT.

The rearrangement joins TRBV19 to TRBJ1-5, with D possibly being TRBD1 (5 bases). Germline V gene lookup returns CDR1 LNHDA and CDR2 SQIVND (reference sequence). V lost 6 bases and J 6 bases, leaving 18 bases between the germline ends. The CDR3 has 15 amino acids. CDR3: CASRPGWQGSQPQHF. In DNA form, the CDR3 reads TGTGCCAGTAGGCCCGGTTGGCAGGGAAGTCAGCCCCAGCATTTT.

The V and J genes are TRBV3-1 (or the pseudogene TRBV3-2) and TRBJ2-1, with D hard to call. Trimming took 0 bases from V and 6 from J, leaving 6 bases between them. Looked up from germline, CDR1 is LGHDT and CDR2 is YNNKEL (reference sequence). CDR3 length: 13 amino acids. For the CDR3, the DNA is TGTGCCAGCAGCCAAGACAGGATCAATGAGCAGTTCTTC. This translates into CASSQDRINEQFF.